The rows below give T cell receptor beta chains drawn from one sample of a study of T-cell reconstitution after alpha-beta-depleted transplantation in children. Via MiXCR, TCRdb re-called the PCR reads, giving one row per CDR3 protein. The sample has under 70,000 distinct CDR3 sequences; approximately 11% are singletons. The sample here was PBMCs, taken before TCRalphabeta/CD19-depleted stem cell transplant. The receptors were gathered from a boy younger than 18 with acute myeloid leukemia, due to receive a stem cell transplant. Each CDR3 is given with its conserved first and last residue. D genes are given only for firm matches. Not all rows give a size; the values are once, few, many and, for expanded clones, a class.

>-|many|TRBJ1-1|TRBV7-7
CASSLREDTEAFF
TGTGCTAGCAGCTTAAGGGAGGACACTGAAGCTTTCTTT
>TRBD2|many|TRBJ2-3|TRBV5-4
CASSEAGLAVRDTQYF
TGTGCCAGCAGCGAAGCGGGACTAGCTGTGAGAGATACGCAGTATTTT
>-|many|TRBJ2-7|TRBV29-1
CSVALLYSYEQYF
TGCAGCGTCGCTCTACTATACTCCTACGAGCAGTACTTC
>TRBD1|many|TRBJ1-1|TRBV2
CASGRDRVSTEAFF
TGTGCCAGCGGTAGAGACAGGGTCAGCACTGAAGCTTTCTTT
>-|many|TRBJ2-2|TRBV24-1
CATSDPSRVNTGELFF
TGTGCCACCAGTGATCCCAGCAGGGTCAACACCGGGGAGCTGTTTTTT
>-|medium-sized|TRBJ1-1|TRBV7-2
CASSSIDPGAAFF
TGTGCCAGCAGCTCAATTGACCCCGGCGCAGCTTTCTTT
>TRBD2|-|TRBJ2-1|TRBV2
CASTTSGGLRNEQFF
TGTGCCAGCACGACTAGCGGGGGATTAAGAAATGAGCAGTTCTTC
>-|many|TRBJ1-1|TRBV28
CASSPQRGYTEAFF
TGTGCCAGCAGCCCCCAGAGGGGCTACACTGAAGCTTTCTTT
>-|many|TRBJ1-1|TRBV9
CASSPGTRGTEAFF
TGTGCCAGCAGCCCGGGAACGCGGGGCACTGAAGCTTTCTTT
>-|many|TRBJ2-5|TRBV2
CASSIWTEQETQYF
TGTGCCAGCAGTATTTGGACCGAACAAGAGACCCAGTACTTC
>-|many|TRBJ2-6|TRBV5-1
CASSLVGGSGANVLTF
TGCGCCAGCAGCTTGGTAGGAGGCTCTGGGGCCAACGTCCTGACTTTC
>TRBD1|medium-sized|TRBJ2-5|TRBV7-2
CASSVSGTDLWETQYF
TGTGCCAGCAGCGTCTCCGGGACAGATTTATGGGAGACCCAGTACTTC
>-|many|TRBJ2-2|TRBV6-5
CASRRSQTTGELFF
TGTGCCAGCAGGCGTTCACAGACCACCGGGGAGCTGTTTTTT
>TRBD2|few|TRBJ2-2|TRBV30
CACFRTSGREAGELFF
TGTGCCTGCTTCCGGACTAGCGGGAGGGAGGCCGGGGAGCTGTTTTTT
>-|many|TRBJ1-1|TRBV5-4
CASSFDLLEAFF
TGTGCCAGCAGCTTCGACCTACTTGAAGCTTTCTTT
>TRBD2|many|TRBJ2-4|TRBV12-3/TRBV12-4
CASSPLGTSGVIAKNIQYF
TGTGCCAGCAGTCCCCTGGGGACTAGCGGGGTGATAGCCAAAAACATTCAGTACTTC
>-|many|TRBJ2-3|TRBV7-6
CASSLGLRADTQYF
TGTGCCAGCAGCTTAGGTCTAAGGGCGGATACGCAGTATTTT
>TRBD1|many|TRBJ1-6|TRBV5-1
CASRIPATGKNSPLHF
TGCGCCAGCAGGATCCCGGCGACAGGGAAGAATTCACCCCTCCACTTT
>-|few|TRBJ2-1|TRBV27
CASSFGIVTHSYNEQFF
TGTGCCAGCAGTTTTGGCATTGTTACCCACTCCTACAATGAGCAGTTCTTC